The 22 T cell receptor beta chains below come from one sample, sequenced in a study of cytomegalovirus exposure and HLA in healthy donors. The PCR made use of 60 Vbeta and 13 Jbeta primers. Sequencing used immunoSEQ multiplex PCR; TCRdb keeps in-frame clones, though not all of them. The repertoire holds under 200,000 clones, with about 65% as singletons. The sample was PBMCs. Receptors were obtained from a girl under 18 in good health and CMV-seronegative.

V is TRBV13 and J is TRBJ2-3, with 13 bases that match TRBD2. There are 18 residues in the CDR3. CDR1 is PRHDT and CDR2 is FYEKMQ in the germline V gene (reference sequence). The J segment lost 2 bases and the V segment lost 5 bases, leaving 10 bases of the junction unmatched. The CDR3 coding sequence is TGTGCCAGCAGCCGGACTAGCGGGGGCCTAAGATACACAGATACGCAGTATTTT. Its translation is CASSRTSGGLRYTDTQYF. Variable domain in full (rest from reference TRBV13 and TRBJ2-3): AAGVIQSPRHLIKEKRETATLKCYPIPRHDTVYWYQQGPGQDPQFLISFYEKMQSDKGSIPDRFSAQQFSDYHSELNMSSLELGDSALYFCASSRTSGGLRYTDTQYFGPGTRLTVL.

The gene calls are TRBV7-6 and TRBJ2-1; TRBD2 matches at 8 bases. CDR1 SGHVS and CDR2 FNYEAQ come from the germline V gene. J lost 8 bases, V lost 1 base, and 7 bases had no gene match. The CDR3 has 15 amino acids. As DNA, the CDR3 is TGTGCCAGCAGCTTAGGAGCGGGGGATATCTATGAGCAGTTCTTC. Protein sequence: CASSLGAGDIYEQFF.

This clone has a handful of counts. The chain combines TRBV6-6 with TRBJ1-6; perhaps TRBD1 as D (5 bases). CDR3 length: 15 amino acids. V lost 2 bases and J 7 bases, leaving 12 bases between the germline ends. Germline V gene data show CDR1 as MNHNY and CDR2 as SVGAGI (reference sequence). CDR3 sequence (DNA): TGTGCCAGCAGTTACGGACACGGAGAGAATTCACCCCTCCACTTT. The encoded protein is CASSYGHGENSPLHF.

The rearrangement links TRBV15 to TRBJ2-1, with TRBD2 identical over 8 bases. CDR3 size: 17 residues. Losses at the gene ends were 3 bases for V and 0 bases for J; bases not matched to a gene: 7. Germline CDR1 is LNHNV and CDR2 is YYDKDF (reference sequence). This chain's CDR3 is CATSRATGGGSYNEQFF. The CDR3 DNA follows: TGTGCCACCAGCAGGGCTACGGGGGGGGGCTCCTACAATGAGCAGTTCTTC.

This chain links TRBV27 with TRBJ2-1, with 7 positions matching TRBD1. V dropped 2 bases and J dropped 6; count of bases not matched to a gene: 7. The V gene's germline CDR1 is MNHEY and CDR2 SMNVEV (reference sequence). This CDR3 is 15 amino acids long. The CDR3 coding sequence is TGTGCCAGCAGTTTAGAGACAGGGCGGTCCAATGAGCAGTTCTTC. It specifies CASSLETGRSNEQFF.

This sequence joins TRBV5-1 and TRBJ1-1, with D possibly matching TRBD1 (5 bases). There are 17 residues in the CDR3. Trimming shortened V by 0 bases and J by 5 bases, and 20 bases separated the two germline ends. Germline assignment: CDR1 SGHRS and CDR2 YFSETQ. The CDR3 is CASSLGPGPSSGTEAFF. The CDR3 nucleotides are TGCGCCAGCAGCTTGGGGCCAGGGCCATCCTCTGGGACTGAAGCTTTCTTT.

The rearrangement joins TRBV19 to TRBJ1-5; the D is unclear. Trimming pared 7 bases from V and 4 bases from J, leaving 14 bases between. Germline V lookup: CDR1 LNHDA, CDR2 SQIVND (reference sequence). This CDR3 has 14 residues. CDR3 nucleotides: TGTGCCAGTATGGTAGGCAGGTGGAATCAGCCCCAGCATTTT. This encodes CASMVGRWNQPQHF.

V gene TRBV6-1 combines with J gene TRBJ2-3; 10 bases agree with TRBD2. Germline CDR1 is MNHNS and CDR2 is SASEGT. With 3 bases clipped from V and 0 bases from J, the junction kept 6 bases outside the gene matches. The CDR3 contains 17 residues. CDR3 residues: CASSEPRLAGSTDTQYF. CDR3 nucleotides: TGTGCCAGCAGTGAGCCCAGACTAGCGGGTAGCACAGATACGCAGTATTTT.

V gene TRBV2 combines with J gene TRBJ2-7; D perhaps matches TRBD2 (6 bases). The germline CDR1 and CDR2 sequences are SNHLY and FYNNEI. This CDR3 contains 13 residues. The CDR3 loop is CATWEEDSYEQYF. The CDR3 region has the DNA TGTGCTACGTGGGAGGAGGATTCCTACGAGCAGTACTTC.

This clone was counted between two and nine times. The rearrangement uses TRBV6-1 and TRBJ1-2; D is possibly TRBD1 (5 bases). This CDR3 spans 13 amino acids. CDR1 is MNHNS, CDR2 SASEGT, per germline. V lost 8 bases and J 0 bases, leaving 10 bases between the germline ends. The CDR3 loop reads CASGAPANYGYTF. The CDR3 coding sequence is TGTGCCAGCGGGGCCCCAGCTAACTATGGCTACACCTTC.

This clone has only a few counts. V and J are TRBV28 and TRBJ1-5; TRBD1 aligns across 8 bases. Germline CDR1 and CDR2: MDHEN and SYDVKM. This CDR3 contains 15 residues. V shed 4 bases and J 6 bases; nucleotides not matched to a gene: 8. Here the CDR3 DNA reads TGTGCCAGCAGTTGGCAGGGGGCCGGAGGTCAGCCCCAGCATTTT. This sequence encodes CASSWQGAGGQPQHF. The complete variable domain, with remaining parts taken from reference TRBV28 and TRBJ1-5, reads DVKVTQSSRYLVKRTGEKVFLECVQDMDHENMFWYRQDPGLGLRLIYFSYDVKMKEKGDIPEGYSVSREKKERFSLILESASTNQTSMYLCASSWQGAGGQPQHFGDGTRLSIL.

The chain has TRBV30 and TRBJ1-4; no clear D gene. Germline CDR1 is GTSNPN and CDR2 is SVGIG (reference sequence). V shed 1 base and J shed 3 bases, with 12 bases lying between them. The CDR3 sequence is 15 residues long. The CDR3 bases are TGTGCCTGGAGTGGTTCCGGGTGGTCTAATGAAAAACTGTTTTTT. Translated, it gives CAWSGSGWSNEKLFF.

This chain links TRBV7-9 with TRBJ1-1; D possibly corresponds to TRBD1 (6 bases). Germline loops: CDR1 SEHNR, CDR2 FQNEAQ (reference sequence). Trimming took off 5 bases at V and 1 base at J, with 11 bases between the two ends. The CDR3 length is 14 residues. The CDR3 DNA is TGTGCCAGCAGCGACAGGACTCGGAACACTGAAGCTTTCTTT. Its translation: CASSDRTRNTEAFF.

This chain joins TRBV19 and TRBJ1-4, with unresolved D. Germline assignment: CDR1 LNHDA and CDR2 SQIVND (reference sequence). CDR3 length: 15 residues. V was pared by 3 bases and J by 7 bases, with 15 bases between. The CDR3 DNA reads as TGTGCCAGTAGTATTTGGCCAACAGACCGTGAAAAACTGTTTTTT. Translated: CASSIWPTDREKLFF.

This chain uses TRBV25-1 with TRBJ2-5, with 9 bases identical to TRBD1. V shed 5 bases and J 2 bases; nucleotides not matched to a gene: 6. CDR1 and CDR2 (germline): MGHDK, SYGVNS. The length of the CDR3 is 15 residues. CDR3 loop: CASSRGTGYQETQYF. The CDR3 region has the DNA TGTGCCAGCAGTAGGGGGACAGGGTATCAAGAGACCCAGTACTTC.

CDR3 DNA sequence: TGTGCCAGCAGCTGGAGTGGACAGGGGGGATACGAGCAGTACTTC. The encoded protein is CASSWSGQGGYEQYF. The J gene is TRBJ2-7, the V gene TRBV5-6, with 10 bases matching TRBD1. This CDR3 is 15 amino acids long. V shed 3 bases and J 4 bases; nucleotides not matched to a gene: 7. The germline gives CDR1 SGHDT, CDR2 YYEEEE.

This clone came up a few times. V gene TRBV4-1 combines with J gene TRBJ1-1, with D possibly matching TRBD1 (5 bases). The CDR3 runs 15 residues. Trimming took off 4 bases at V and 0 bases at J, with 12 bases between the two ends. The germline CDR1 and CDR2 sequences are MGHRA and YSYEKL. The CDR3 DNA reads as TGCGCCAGCAGCCCCTATCGACAGTTGAACACTGAAGCTTTCTTT. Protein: CASSPYRQLNTEAFF.

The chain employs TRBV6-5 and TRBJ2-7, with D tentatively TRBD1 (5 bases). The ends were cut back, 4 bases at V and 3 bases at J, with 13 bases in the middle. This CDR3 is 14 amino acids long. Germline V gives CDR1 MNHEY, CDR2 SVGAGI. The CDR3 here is CASSSTGRDYEQYF. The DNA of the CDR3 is TGTGCCAGCAGTTCTACAGGAAGAGACTACGAGCAGTACTTC.

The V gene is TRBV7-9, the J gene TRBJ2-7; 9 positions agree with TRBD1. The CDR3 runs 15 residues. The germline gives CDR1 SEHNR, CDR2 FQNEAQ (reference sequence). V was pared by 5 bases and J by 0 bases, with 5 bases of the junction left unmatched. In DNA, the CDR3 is TGTGCCAGCAGCAACAGGGGGCGATCCTCCTACGAGCAGTACTTC. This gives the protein CASSNRGRSSYEQYF.

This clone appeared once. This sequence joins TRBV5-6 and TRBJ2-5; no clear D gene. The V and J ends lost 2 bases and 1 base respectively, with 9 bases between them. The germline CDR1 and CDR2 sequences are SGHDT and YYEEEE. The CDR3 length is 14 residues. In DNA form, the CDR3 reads TGTGCCAGCAGCTTCGGCGGCGGCCAAGAGACCCAGTACTTC. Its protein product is CASSFGGGQETQYF.

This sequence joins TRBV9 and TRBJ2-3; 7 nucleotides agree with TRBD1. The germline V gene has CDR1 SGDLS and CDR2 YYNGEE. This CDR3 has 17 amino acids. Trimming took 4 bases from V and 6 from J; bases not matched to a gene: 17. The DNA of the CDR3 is TGTGCCAGCAGCTCACAAGGACAGGCCTTTTTGGGGGATACGCAGTATTTT. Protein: CASSSQGQAFLGDTQYF.

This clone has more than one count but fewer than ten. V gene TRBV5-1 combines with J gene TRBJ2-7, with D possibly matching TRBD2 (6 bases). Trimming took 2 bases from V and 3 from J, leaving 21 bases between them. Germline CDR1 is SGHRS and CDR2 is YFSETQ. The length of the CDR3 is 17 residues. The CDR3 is CASSFDPRGIDNYEQYF. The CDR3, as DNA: TGCGCCAGCAGCTTCGACCCGCGCGGGATAGATAACTACGAGCAGTACTTC.